This T cell receptor beta chain was sequenced in a study of T-cell reconstitution after alpha-beta-depleted transplantation in children. Trimming removed 5 bases at V and 0 bases at J, with 8 bases between. The CDR3 is 13 residues long. Unique molecular identifiers were incorporated during preparation of the TCRbeta library. Each CDR3 protein is one row after TCRdb ran MiXCR on the PCR reads. The sample consists of hundreds of thousands of distinct CDR3 sequences, 12% of them appearing once. This clonotype appeared many times. The V and J genes are TRBV12-3 or TRBV12-4 and TRBJ2-7; TRBD2 might be the D (6 bases). Sequences were derived from PBMCs from the stem cell graft donor, sampled from the stem cell graft. The sequence came from a human donor who donated a stem cell graft to a child with acute lymphoblastic leukemia. The CDR3 bases are TGTGCCAGCAGTGGACTATACTCCTACGAGCAGTACTTC. This gives the protein CASSGLYSYEQYF.